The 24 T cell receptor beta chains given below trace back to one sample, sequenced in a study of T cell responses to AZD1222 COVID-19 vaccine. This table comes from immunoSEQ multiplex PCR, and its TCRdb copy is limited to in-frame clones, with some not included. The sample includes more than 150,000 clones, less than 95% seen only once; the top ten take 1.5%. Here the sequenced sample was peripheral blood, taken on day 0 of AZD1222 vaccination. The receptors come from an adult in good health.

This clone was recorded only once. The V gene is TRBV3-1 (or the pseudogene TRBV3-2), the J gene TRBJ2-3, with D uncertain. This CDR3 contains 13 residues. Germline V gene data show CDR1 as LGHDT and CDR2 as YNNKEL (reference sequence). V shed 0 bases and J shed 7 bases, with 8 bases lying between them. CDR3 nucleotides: TGTGCCAGCAGCCAAGATAACGTAAATACGCAGTATTTT. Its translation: CASSQDNVNTQYF.

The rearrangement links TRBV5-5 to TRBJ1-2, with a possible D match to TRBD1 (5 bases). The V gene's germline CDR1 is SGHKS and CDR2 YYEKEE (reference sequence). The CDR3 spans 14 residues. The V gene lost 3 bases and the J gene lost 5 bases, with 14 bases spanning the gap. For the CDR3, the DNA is TGTGCCAGCAGCTCAATGACAGATCTATATGGCTACACCTTC. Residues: CASSSMTDLYGYTF. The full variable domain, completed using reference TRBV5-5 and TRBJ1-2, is DAGVTQSPTHLIKTRGQQVTLRCSPISGHKSVSWYQQVLGQGPQFIFQYYEKEERGRGNFPDRFSARQFPNYSSELNVNALLLGDSALYLCASSSMTDLYGYTFGSGTRLTVV.

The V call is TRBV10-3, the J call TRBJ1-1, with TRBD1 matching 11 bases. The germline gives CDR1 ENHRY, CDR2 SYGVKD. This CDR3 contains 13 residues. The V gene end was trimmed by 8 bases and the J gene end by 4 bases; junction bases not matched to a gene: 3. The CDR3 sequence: CAILGQGGTEAFF. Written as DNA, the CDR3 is TGTGCCATCCTGGGACAGGGGGGCACTGAAGCTTTCTTT.

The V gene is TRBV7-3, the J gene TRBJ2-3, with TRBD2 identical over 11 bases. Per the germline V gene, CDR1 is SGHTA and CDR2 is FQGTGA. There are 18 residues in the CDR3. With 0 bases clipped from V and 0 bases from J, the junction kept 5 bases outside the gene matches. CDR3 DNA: TGTGCCAGCAGCTTAACTTATATAGCGGGGGGGAGCACAGATACGCAGTATTTT. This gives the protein CASSLTYIAGGSTDTQYF.

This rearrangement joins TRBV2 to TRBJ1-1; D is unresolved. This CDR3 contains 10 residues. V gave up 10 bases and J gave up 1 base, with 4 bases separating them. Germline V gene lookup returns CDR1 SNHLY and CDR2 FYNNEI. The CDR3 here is CAITNTEAFF. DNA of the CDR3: TGTGCCATTACGAACACTGAAGCTTTCTTT.

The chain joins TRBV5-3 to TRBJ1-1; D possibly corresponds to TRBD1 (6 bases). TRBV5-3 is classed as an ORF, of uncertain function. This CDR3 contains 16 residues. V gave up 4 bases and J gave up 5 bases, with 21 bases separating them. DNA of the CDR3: TGTGCCAGAAGCCTCCTTAAGGGGGGCGCGGATACTGAAGCTTTCTTT. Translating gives CARSLLKGGADTEAFF.

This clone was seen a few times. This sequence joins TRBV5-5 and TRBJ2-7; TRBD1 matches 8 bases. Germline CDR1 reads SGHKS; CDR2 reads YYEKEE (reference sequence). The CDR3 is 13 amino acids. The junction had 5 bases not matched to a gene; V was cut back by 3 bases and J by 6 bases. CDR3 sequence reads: CASSSITGGEQYF. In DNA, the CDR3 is TGTGCCAGCAGCTCAATTACAGGGGGCGAGCAGTACTTC.

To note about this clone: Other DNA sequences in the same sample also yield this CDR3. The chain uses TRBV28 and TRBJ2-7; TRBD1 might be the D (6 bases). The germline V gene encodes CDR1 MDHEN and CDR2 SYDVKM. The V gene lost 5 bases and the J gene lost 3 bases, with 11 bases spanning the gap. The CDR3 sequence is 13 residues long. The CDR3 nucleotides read TGTGCCAGCAGTACAGGGCCAATCTACGAGCAGTACTTC. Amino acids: CASSTGPIYEQYF.

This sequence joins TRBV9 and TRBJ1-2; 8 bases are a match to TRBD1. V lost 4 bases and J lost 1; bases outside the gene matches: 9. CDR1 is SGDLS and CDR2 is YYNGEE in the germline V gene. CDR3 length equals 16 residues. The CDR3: CASSPGQGMSNYGYTF. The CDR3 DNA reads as TGTGCCAGCAGCCCAGGACAGGGTATGAGTAACTATGGCTACACCTTC.

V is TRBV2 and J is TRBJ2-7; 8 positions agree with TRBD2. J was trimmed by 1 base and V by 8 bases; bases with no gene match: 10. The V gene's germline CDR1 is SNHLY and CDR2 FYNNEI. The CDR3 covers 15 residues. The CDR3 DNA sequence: TGTGCCAGCTGTCCTTGTAGCGGGGTGTCCTACGAGCAGTACTTC. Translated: CASCPCSGVSYEQYF.

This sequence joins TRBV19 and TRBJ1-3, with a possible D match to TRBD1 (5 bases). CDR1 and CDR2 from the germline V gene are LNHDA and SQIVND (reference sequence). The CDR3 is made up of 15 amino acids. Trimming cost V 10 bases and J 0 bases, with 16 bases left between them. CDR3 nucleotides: TGTGCCACCTTCAATCGGGGGTACTCTGGAAACACCATATATTTT. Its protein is CATFNRGYSGNTIYF.

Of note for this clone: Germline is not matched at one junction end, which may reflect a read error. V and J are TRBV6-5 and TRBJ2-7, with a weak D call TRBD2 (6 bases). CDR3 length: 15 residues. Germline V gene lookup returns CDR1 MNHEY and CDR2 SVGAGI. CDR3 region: CASSYYSTSSHEQYF. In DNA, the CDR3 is TGTGCCAGCAGTTACTACTCTACTAGCTCCCACGAGCAGTACTTC.

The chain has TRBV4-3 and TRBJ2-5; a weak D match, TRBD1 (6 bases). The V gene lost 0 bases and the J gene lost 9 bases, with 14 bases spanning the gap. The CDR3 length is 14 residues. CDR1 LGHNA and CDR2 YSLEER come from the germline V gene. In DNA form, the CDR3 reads TGCGCCAGCAGCCAAGAGAGGGACACCGGCGCCCAGTACTTC. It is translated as CASSQERDTGAQYF.

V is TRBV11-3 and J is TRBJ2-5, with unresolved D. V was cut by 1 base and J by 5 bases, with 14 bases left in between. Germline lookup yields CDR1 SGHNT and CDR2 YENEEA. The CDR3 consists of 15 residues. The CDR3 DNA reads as TGTGCCAGCAGCTTAGCTTTCAGACCTCGGGAGACCCAGTACTTC. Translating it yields CASSLAFRPRETQYF.

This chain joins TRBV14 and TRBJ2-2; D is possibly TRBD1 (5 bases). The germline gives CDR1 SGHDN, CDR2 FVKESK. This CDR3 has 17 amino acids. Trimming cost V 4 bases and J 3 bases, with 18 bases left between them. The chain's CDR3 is CASSRNFQGSHTGELFF. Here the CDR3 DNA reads TGTGCCAGCAGCCGAAACTTCCAGGGTTCTCACACCGGGGAGCTGTTTTTT.

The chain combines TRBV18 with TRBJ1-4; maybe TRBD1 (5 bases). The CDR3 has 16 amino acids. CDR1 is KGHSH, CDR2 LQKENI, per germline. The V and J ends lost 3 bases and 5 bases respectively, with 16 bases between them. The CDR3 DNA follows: TGTGCCAGCTCACCCGAAGGGGCGCGGAAGAATGAAAAACTGTTTTTT. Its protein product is CASSPEGARKNEKLFF.

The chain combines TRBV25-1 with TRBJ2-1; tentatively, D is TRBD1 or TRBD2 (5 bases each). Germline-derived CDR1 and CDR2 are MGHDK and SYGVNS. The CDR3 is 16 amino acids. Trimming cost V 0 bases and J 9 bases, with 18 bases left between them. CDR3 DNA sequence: TGTGCCAGCAGTGAATATTACCTTGGGGCGGGCGCTGAGCAGTTCTTC. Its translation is CASSEYYLGAGAEQFF.

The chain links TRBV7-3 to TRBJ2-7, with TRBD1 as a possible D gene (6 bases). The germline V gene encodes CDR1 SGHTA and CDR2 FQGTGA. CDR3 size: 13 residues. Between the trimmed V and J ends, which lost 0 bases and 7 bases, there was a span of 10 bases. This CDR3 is CASSLTGGREQYF. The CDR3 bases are TGTGCCAGCAGCTTAACAGGGGGAAGGGAGCAGTACTTC.

The CDR3 sequence: CASRALDSSNQPQHF. The CDR3, as DNA: TGTGCCAGCAGAGCACTCGACAGTAGCAATCAGCCCCAGCATTTT. V gene TRBV27 combines with J gene TRBJ1-5; D might be TRBD1 (5 bases). Germline assignment: CDR1 MNHEY and CDR2 SMNVEV (reference sequence). V was cut by 6 bases and J by 0 bases, with 12 bases left in between. The CDR3 is 15 amino acids.

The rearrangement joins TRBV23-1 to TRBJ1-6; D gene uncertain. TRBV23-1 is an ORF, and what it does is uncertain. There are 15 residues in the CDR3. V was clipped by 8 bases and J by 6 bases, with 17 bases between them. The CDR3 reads CASDIGLMGNSPLHF. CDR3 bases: TGCGCCAGCGACATAGGCCTCATGGGTAATTCACCCCTCCACTTT.

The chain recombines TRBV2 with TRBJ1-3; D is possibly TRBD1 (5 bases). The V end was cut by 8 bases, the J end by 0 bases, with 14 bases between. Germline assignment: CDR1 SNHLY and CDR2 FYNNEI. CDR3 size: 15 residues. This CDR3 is CASAGAEYSGNTIYF. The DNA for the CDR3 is TGTGCCAGCGCCGGGGCCGAATACTCTGGAAACACCATATATTTT.

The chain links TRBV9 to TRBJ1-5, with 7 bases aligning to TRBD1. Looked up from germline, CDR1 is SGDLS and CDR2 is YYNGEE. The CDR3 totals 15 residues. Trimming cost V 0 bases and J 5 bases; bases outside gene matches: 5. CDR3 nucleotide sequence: TGTGCCAGCAGCGTAGATGGGACAGAATATCAGCCCCAGCATTTT. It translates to CASSVDGTEYQPQHF.

CDR3 sequence: CASSPGPSPSTDTQYF. CDR3 sequence (DNA): TGTGCCAGCAGCCCGGGACCGTCGCCTAGCACAGATACGCAGTATTTT. This chain links TRBV7-9 with TRBJ2-3; D is perhaps TRBD1 or TRBD2 (5 bases each). CDR1 SEHNR and CDR2 FQNEAQ come from the germline V gene (reference sequence). This CDR3 contains 16 residues. V lost 5 bases and J lost 0, with 15 bases in between.

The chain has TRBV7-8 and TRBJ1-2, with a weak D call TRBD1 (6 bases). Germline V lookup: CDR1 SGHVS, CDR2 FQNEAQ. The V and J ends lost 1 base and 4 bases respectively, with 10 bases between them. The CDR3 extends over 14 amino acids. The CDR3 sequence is CASSLDSGVYGYTF. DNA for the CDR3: TGTGCCAGCAGCTTAGACTCAGGGGTCTATGGCTACACCTTC.